The TCR beta chain described here comes from a study of T cell responses to AZD1222 COVID-19 vaccine. Clones were sequenced by immunoSEQ multiplex PCR, and TCRdb holds only the in-frame ones, with some missing. Among about 92,000 clones listed, nearly 90% were seen once. This clone was picked up one time. This sample comprised peripheral blood, obtained on day 0 of AZD1222 vaccination. The receptor was isolated from an adult in good health.

The CDR3 is CASRWTGGNEKLFF. As DNA, the CDR3 is TGTGCCAGCAGGTGGACAGGGGGGAATGAAAAACTGTTTTTT. The genes are TRBV2 and TRBJ1-4; 10 nucleotides agree with TRBD1. Losses at the gene ends were 6 bases for V and 5 bases for J; bases not matched to a gene: 3. The CDR3 is 14 residues long. Germline-derived CDR1 and CDR2 are SNHLY and FYNNEI.